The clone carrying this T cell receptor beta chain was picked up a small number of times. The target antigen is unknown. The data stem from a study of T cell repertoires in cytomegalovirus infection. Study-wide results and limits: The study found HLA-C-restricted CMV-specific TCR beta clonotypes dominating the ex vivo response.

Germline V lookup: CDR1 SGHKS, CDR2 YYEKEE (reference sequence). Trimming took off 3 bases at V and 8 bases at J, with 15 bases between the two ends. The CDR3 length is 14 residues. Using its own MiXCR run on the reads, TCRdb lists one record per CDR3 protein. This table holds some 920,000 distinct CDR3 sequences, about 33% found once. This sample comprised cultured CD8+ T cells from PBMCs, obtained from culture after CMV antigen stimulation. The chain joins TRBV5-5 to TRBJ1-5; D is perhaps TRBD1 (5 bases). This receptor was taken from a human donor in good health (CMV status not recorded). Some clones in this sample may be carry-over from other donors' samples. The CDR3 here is CASSSLGQREPQHF. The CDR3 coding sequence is TGTGCCAGCAGCTCCTTGGGGCAGCGGGAGCCCCAGCATTTT.